These T cell receptor beta chains were read from a single sample in a study of CD8 T cells in ankylosing spondylitis. A single record per CDR3 protein comes from TCRdb applying MiXCR to the 5' RACE reads. The table shows around 770,000 distinct CDR3 sequences, with 15% to 20% occurring only once. The specimen was blood, either unsorted or a sorted T cell fraction (not recorded which). The receptors come from a male donor with ankylosing spondylitis. CDR3s include the opening cysteine and the closing phenylalanine or tryptophan. D genes are given only for firm matches. Part of the rows lack a size; the others show once, few, many or a class for expanded clones.

v_gene,abundance,j_gene,d_gene,CDR3aa,CDR3nt
TRBV7-2,NA,TRBJ2-4,NA,CASSLGNIQYF,TGTGCCAGCAGCTTAGGAAACATTCAGTACTTC
TRBV18,NA,TRBJ1-1,NA,CASSQPLGNTEAFF,TGTGCCAGCTCACAACCGTTAGGGAACACTGAAGCTTTCTTT
TRBV2,few,TRBJ2-1,TRBD1,CAGGRDRGYNEQFF,TGTGCAGGCGGCCGGGACAGGGGTTACAATGAGCAGTTCTTC
TRBV11-1,few,TRBJ2-1,TRBD2,CASSSEGLGLAVYNEQFF,TGTGCCAGCAGTTCCGAGGGACTTGGACTAGCGGTCTACAATGAGCAGTTCTTC
TRBV7-9,NA,TRBJ2-7,NA,CASSLSPQEEQYF,TGTGCCAGCAGCTTAAGTCCACAAGAGGAGCAGTACTTC
TRBV20-1,NA,TRBJ2-1,NA,CSARGTGGAVQGEQFF,TGCAGTGCTAGAGGTACAGGGGGGGCCGTACAAGGGGAGCAGTTCTTC
TRBV5-1,few,TRBJ2-5,TRBD2,CASSSPGLAGMKTQYF,TGCGCCAGCAGCTCACCGGGACTAGCGGGAATGAAGACCCAGTACTTC
TRBV29-1,few,TRBJ2-1,TRBD2,CSLRTSDSYNEQFF,TGCAGCCTTCGGACTAGCGACTCCTACAATGAGCAGTTCTTC
TRBV6-2/TRBV6-3,NA,TRBJ2-3,TRBD2,CASSYSFGTSGSEDTDTQYF,TGTGCCAGCAGTTACTCGTTTGGGACTAGCGGGAGTGAGGACACAGATACGCAGTATTTT
TRBV6-2/TRBV6-3,NA,TRBJ2-7,NA,CASSYGGPPYEQYF,TGTGCCAGCAGTTACGGGGGGCCTCCCTACGAGCAGTACTTC
TRBV12-3/TRBV12-4,few,TRBJ2-1,TRBD2,CASRGGLFYNEQFF,TGTGCCAGCAGGGGGGGACTATTCTACAATGAGCAGTTCTTC
TRBV20-1,NA,TRBJ2-2,NA,CSAFNTGELFF,TGCAGTGCTTTTAACACCGGGGAGCTGTTTTTT
TRBV9,NA,TRBJ2-1,NA,CASSARRMTPSYNEQFF,TGTGCCAGCAGCGCCAGACGGATGACCCCCTCCTACAATGAGCAGTTCTTC
TRBV29-1,NA,TRBJ2-1,NA,CSVDAQGYNEQFF,TGCAGCGTTGACGCACAGGGTTATAATGAGCAGTTCTTC
TRBV7-2,NA,TRBJ2-7,NA,CASSRDRRTYEQYF,TGTGCCAGCAGCCGGGACCGTCGCACCTACGAGCAGTACTTC
TRBV12-3/TRBV12-4,NA,TRBJ1-2,NA,CASSPVSGNYGYTF,TGTGCCAGCAGCCCAGTGTCGGGGAACTATGGCTACACCTTC
TRBV6-2/TRBV6-3,NA,TRBJ2-5,TRBD1,CASSYSKRGRETQYF,TGTGCCAGCAGTTACTCGAAGAGGGGGCGAGAGACCCAGTACTTC
TRBV4-3,many,TRBJ2-7,TRBD2,CASSQEREGRYEQYF,TGCGCCAGCAGCCAAGAGAGGGAGGGACGCTACGAGCAGTACTTC
TRBV20-1,NA,TRBJ2-7,NA,CSARAAGYEQYF,TGCAGTGCTAGGGCTGCCGGCTACGAGCAGTACTTC
TRBV5-4,NA,TRBJ2-7,NA,CASSLAKGTGVAGAYEQYF,TGTGCCAGCAGCTTGGCCAAAGGGACAGGGGTAGCGGGAGCCTACGAGCAGTACTTC
TRBV27,NA,TRBJ1-1,TRBD1,CASSLLGQPQKNTEAFF,TGTGCCAGCAGTCTATTGGGACAGCCCCAGAAGAACACTGAAGCTTTCTTT
TRBV29-1,many,TRBJ2-3,TRBD1,CSVGSRAGGPDTQYF,TGCAGCGTTGGGTCCCGGGCAGGGGGCCCAGATACGCAGTATTTT
TRBV30,few,TRBJ1-1,TRBD1,CAWTPPGGWAEAFF,TGTGCCTGGACCCCCCCAGGGGGCTGGGCTGAAGCTTTCTTT
TRBV25-1,NA,TRBJ1-2,NA,CASSVSPGARSGYTF,TGTGCCAGCAGTGTCAGCCCAGGGGCGAGGAGTGGCTACACCTTC
TRBV24-1,NA,TRBJ1-1,NA,CATRAADGTEAFF,TGTGCCACCAGGGCGGCCGATGGGACTGAAGCTTTCTTT
TRBV6-2/TRBV6-3,few,TRBJ2-3,NA,CASSIPGSGRDTQYF,TGTGCCAGCAGTATACCCGGCTCGGGAAGGGATACGCAGTATTTT
TRBV2,NA,TRBJ2-5,NA,CASSEALFGGETQYF,TGTGCCAGCAGCGAAGCTCTATTCGGGGGAGAGACCCAGTACTTC
TRBV10-3,many,TRBJ2-7,TRBD1,CAISESAGGSYEQYF,TGTGCCATCAGTGAGTCCGCAGGGGGCTCCTACGAGCAGTACTTC
TRBV20-1,NA,TRBJ2-1,NA,CSAKKDPGNEQFF,TGCAGTGCCAAAAAAGACCCGGGCAATGAGCAGTTCTTC
TRBV7-9,few,TRBJ1-2,NA,CASSQAGGNGYTF,TGTGCCAGCAGCCAAGCCGGGGGGAATGGCTACACCTTC
TRBV5-5,NA,TRBJ1-5,NA,CASSFGPEVGNQPQHF,TGTGCCAGCAGCTTCGGCCCCGAGGTGGGCAATCAGCCCCAGCATTTT
TRBV4-3,NA,TRBJ2-5,TRBD2,CASSPTGLAPVETQYF,TGCGCCAGCAGCCCTACGGGACTAGCTCCCGTAGAGACCCAGTACTTC
TRBV7-8,few,TRBJ2-3,TRBD2,CASSLAGLAGALTDTQYF,TGTGCCAGCAGCTTAGCGGGACTAGCGGGTGCTCTCACAGATACGCAGTATTTT
TRBV7-2,once,TRBJ1-2,NA,CASSLTRRVESYGYTF,TGTGCCAGCAGCTTAACTAGAAGGGTAGAGAGCTATGGCTACACCTTC
TRBV12-3/TRBV12-4,NA,TRBJ2-1,TRBD1,CASSTGTGEYNEQFF,TGTGCCAGCAGTACGGGGACAGGGGAATACAATGAGCAGTTCTTC
TRBV4-3,NA,TRBJ2-2,TRBD2,CASSPKLGFSGSPGELFF,TGCGCCAGCAGCCCCAAGTTGGGTTTTAGCGGGAGCCCCGGGGAGCTGTTTTTT
TRBV7-9,few,TRBJ1-1,TRBD1,CASSVRTGGRDTEAFF,TGTGCCAGCAGCGTTAGGACAGGGGGAAGGGACACTGAAGCTTTCTTT
TRBV20-1,few,TRBJ2-1,TRBD2,CSARPLAGKQFF,TGCAGTGCTAGGCCATTAGCGGGGAAGCAGTTCTTC
TRBV11-2,many,TRBJ2-3,NA,CASSLRSDTQYF,TGTGCCAGCAGCTTACGATCCGATACGCAGTATTTT
TRBV29-1,NA,TRBJ2-1,TRBD2,CSGAGTSGSDEQFF,TGCAGCGGGGCCGGGACTAGCGGGAGCGATGAGCAGTTCTTC
TRBV6-1,few,TRBJ1-2,TRBD1,CASSRGQHGYGYTF,TGTGCCAGCAGTCGGGGACAGCACGGTTACGGCTACACCTTC